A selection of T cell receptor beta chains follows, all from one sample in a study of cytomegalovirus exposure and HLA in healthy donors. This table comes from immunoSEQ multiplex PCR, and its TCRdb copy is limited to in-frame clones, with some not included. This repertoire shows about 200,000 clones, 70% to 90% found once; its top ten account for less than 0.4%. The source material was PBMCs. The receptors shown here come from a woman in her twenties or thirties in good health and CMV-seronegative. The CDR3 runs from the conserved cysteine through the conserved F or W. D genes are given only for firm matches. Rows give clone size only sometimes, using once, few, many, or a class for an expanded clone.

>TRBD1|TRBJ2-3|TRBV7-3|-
CASSLLGQGVADTQYF
TGTGCCAGCAGCTTATTGGGACAGGGTGTCGCAGATACGCAGTATTTT
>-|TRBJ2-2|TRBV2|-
CAIARGHTGELFF
TGTGCCATAGCTAGAGGTCACACCGGGGAGCTGTTTTTT
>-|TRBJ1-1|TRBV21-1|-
CASSNSQGGNTEAFF
TGTGCCAGCAGCAATTCACAGGGGGGGAACACTGAAGCTTTCTTT
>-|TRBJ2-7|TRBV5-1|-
CASSRRGPGEQYF
TGCGCCAGCAGCAGGCGGGGTCCGGGCGAGCAGTACTTC
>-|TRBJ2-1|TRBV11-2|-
CASSLGEGGGQFF
TGTGCCAGCAGCTTGGGGGAAGGGGGGGGGCAGTTCTTC
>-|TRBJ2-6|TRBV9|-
CASSETGSGANVLTF
TGTGCCAGCAGCGAGACAGGCTCTGGGGCCAACGTCCTGACTTTC
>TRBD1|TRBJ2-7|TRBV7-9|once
CASGPGQGAEEQYF
TGTGCCAGCGGGCCGGGACAGGGGGCTGAAGAGCAGTACTTC
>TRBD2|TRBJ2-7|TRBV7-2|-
CASSLVGDYYEQYF
TGTGCCAGCAGCTTAGTGGGGGACTACTACGAGCAGTACTTC
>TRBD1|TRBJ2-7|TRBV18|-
CASSPRDRDMNEQYF
TGTGCCAGCTCACCTCGGGACAGGGATATGAACGAGCAGTACTTC
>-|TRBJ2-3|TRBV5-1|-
CASSIQDSSDTQYF
TGCGCCAGCAGCATCCAGGACTCCTCAGATACGCAGTATTTT
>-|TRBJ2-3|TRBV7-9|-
CASSHIQGGTDTQYF
TGTGCCAGCAGCCACATACAGGGTGGCACAGATACGCAGTATTTT
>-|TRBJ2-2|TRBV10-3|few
CATLGAPNTGELFF
TGTGCCACCCTGGGCGCGCCGAACACCGGGGAGCTGTTTTTT
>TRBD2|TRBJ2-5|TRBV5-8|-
CATNLGLAGGETQYF
TGTGCCACCAACCTGGGACTAGCGGGGGGGGAGACCCAGTACTTC
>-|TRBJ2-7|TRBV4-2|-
CASSQGRRTATYEQYF
TGTGCCAGCAGCCAAGGAAGGAGGACTGCTACCTACGAGCAGTACTTC
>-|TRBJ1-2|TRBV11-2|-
CASSLAGNYGYTF
TGTGCCAGCAGCTTAGCAGGAAACTATGGCTACACCTTC
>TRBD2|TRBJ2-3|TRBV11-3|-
CASSLKTSGGDTQYF
TGTGCCAGCAGCTTAAAGACTAGCGGGGGAGATACGCAGTATTTT
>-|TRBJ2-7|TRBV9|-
CASSTGIVSYEQYF
TGTGCCAGCAGCACGGGGATAGTTTCCTACGAGCAGTACTTC
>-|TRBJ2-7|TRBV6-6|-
CASSSAGQKSSYEQYF
TGTGCCAGCAGTTCCGCGGGACAGAAGAGCTCCTACGAGCAGTACTTC
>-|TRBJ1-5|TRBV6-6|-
CASSYSGGGGQPQHF
TGTGCCAGCAGTTACTCGGGGGGTGGGGGACAGCCCCAGCATTTT
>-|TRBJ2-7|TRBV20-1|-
CSASAVGEQYF
TGCAGTGCTAGTGCGGTCGGCGAGCAGTACTTC
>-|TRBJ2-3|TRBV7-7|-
CASSLGTGDTDTQYF
TGTGCTAGCAGCTTAGGGACCGGGGACACAGATACGCAGTATTTT
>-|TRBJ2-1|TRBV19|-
CASQGGVSYNEQFF
TGTGCCAGTCAGGGGGGAGTCTCCTACAATGAGCAGTTCTTC
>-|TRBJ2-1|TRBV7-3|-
CASSLTPTNEQFF
TGTGCCAGCAGCTTAACGCCTACCAATGAGCAGTTCTTC
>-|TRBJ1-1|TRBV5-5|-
CASSSDSHTEAFF
TGTGCCAGCAGCTCGGACAGTCACACTGAAGCTTTCTTT
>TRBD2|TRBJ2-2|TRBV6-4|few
CASSDPLLGRGDGELFF
TGTGCCAGCAGTGACCCACTTTTGGGACGGGGGGACGGGGAGCTGTTTTTT
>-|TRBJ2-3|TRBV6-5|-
CASSRLGRRGDTQYF
TGTGCCAGCAGTCGCCTGGGACGGCGGGGAGATACGCAGTATTTT
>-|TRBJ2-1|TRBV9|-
CASNRQGYEQFF
TGTGCCAGCAACAGACAAGGCTATGAGCAGTTCTTC
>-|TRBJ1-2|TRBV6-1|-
CASQWEGRLYGYTF
TGTGCCAGCCAATGGGAGGGTAGGTTGTATGGCTACACCTTC
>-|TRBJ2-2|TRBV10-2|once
CASSEVPSGELFF
TGCGCCAGCAGTGAGGTTCCTTCGGGGGAGCTGTTTTTT